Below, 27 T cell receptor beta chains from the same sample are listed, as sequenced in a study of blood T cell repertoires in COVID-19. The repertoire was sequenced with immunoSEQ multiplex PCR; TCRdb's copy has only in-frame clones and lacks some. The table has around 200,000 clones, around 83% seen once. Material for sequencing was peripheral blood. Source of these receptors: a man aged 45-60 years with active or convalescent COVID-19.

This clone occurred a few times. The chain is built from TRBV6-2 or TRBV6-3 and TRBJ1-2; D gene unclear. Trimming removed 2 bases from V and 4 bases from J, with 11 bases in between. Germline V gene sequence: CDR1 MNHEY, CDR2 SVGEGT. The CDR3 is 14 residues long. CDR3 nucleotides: TGTGCCAGCAGTTACGCCACAGAAAGCTATGGCTACACCTTC. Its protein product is CASSYATESYGYTF.

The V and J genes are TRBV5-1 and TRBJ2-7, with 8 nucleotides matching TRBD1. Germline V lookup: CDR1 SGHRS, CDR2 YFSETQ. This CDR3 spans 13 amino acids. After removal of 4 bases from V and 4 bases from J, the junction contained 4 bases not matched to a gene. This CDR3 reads CASSRDRGYEQYF. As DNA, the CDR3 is TGCGCCAGCAGCCGAGACAGGGGATACGAGCAGTACTTC.

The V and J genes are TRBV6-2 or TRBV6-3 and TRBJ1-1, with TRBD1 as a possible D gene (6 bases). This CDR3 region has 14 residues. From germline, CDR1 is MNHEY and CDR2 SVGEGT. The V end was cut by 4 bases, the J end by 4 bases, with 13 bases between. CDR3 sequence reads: CASSFGGTTTEAFF. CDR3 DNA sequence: TGTGCCAGCAGTTTCGGGGGGACAACCACTGAAGCTTTCTTT.

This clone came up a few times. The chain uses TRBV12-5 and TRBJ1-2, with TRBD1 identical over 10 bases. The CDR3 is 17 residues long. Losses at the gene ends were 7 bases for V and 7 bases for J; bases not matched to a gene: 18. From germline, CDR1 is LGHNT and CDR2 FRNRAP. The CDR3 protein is CASAPRGGDRGGGGYTF. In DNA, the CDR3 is TGTGCTAGTGCGCCAAGAGGGGGGGACAGGGGCGGAGGTGGCTACACCTTC. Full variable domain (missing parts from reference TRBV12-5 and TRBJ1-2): DARVTQTPRHKVTEMGQEVTMRCQPILGHNTVFWYRQTMMQGLELLAYFRNRAPLDDSGMPKDRFSAEMPDATLATLKIQPSEPRDSAVYFCASAPRGGDRGGGGYTFGSGTRLTVV.

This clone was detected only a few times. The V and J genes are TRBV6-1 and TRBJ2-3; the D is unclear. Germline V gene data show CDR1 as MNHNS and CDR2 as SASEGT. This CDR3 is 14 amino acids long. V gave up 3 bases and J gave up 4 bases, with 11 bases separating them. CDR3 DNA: TGTGCCAGCAGTGATTCTACCAATCCAGATACGCAGTATTTT. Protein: CASSDSTNPDTQYF.

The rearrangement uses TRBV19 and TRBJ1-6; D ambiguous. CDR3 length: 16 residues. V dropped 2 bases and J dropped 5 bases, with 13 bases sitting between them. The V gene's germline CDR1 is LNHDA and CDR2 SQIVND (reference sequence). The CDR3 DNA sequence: TGTGCCAGTAGTATATCTGTGTTTGGGCATAATTCACCCCTCCACTTT. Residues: CASSISVFGHNSPLHF.

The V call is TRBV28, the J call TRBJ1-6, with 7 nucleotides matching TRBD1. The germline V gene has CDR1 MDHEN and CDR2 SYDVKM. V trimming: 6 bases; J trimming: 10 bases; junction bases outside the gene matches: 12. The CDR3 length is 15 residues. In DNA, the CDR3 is TGTGCCAGCAGCCAGGGGGACGGGAGAAGATCACCCCTCCACTTT. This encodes CASSQGDGRRSPLHF.

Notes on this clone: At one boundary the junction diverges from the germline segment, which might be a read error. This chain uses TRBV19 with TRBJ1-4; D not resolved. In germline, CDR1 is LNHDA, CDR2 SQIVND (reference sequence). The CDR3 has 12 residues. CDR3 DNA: TGTGCCAGTAGTCCCCCTGGGAGGGATCTCTCTTTT. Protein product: CASSPPGRDLSF.

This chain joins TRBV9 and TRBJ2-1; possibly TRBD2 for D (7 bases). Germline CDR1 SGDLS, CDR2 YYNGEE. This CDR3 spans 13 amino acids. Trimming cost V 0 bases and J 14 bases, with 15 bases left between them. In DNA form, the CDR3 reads TGTGCCAGCAGCGTAGCGGAGGGGGGGGATGAGTTCTTC. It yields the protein CASSVAEGGDEFF.

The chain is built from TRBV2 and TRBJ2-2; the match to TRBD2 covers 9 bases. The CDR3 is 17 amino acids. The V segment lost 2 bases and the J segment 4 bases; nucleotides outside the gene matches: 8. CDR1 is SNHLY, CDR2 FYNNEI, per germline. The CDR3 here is CASSEMMRGRGTGELFF. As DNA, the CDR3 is TGTGCCAGCAGTGAAATGATGCGCGGGAGGGGCACCGGGGAGCTGTTTTTT.

The CDR3 region has the DNA TGTGCCAGCAGTTCACCCAGGGGGCGAGCTTTCTTT. Its translation: CASSSPRGRAFF. The genes are TRBV28 and TRBJ1-1; 8 bases align to TRBD1. CDR1 and CDR2 (germline): MDHEN, SYDVKM. Trimming cost V 4 bases and J 10 bases; bases outside gene matches: 5. The CDR3 loop spans 12 amino acids. The full variable domain, rest sourced from reference TRBV28 and TRBJ1-1, is DVKVTQSSRYLVKRTGEKVFLECVQDMDHENMFWYRQDPGLGLRLIYFSYDVKMKEKGDIPEGYSVSREKKERFSLILESASTNQTSMYLCASSSPRGRAFFGQGTRLTVV.

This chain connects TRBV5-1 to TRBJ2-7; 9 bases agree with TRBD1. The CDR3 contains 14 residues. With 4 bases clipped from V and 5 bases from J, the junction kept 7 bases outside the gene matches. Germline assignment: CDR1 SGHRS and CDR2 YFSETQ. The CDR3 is CASSPGTGLHEQYF. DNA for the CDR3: TGCGCCAGCAGCCCCGGGACAGGGCTCCACGAGCAGTACTTC.

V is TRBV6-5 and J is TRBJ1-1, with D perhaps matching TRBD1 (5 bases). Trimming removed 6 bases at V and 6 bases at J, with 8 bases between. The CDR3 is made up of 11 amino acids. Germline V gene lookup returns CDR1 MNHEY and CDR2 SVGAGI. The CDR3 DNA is TGTGCCAGCAGGGGACTTCCTGAAGCTTTCTTT. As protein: CASRGLPEAFF.

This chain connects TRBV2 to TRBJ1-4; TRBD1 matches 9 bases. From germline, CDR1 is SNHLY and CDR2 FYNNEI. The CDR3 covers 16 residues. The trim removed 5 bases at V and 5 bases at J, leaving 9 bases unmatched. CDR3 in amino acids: CASSPQGQGTNEKLFF. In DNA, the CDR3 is TGTGCCAGCAGTCCTCAGGGACAGGGAACAAATGAAAAACTGTTTTTT. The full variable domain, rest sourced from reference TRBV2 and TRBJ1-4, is EPEVTQTPSHQVTQMGQEVILRCVPISNHLYFYWYRQILGQKVEFLVSFYNNEISEKSEIFDDQFSVERPDGSNFTLKIRSTKLEDSAMYFCASSPQGQGTNEKLFFGSGTQLSVL.

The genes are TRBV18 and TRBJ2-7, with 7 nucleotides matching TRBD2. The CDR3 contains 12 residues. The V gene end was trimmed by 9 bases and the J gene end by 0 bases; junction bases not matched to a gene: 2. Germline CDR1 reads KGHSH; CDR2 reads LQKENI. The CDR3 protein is CASSSGSYEQYF. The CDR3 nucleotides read TGTGCCAGTTCTAGCGGCTCCTACGAGCAGTACTTC.

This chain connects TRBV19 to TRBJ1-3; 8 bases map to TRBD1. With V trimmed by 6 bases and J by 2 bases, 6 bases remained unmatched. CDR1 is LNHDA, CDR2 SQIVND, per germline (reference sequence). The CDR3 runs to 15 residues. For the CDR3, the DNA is TGTGCCAGTAGCTTCCGACAGGGGCCTGGAAACACCATATATTTT. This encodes CASSFRQGPGNTIYF. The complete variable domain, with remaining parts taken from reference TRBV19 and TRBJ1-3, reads DGGITQSPKYLFRKEGQNVTLSCEQNLNHDAMYWYRQDPGQGLRLIYYSQIVNDFQKGDIAEGYSVSREKKESFPLTVTSAQKNPTAFYLCASSFRQGPGNTIYFGEGSWLTVV.

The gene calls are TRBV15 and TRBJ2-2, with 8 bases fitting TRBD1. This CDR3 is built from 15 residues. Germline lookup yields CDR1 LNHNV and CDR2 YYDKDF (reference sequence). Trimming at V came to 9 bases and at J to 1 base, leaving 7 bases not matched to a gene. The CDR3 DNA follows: TGTGCCACGTCCTTGGACAGGGAGAACACCGGGGAGCTGTTTTTT. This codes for CATSLDRENTGELFF. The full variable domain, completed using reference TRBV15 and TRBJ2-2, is DAMVIQNPRYQVTQFGKPVTLSCSQTLNHNVMYWYQQKSSQAPKLLFHYYDKDFNNEADTPDNFQSRRPNTSFCFLDIRSPGLGDTAMYLCATSLDRENTGELFFGEGSRLTVL.

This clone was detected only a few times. CDR3 nucleotide sequence: TGTGCCAGCAGCTCTCGGGGGATCCAAGAGACCCAGTACTTC. It specifies CASSSRGIQETQYF. The chain links TRBV7-9 to TRBJ2-5, with a weak D call TRBD2 (6 bases). The V end was cut by 4 bases, the J end by 1 base, with 10 bases between. The germline V gene has CDR1 SEHNR and CDR2 FQNEAQ (reference sequence). The CDR3 runs 14 residues.

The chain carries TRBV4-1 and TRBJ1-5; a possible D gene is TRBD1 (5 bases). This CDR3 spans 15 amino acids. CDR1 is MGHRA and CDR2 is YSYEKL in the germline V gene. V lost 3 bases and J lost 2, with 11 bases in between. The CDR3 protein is CASSHSRGGNQPQHF. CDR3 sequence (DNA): TGCGCCAGCAGCCATTCTAGGGGTGGCAATCAGCCCCAGCATTTT.

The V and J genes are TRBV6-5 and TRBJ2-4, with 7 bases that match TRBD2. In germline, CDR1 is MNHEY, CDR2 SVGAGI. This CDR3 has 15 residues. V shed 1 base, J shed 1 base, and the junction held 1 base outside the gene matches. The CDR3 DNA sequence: TGTGCCAGCAGTTACTGGGGAGGGGCCAAAAACATTCAGTACTTC. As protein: CASSYWGGAKNIQYF.

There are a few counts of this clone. In DNA, the CDR3 is TGTGCCAGCAGCCAAGGGGGAGCAGCTGACGAGCAGTACTTC. It is translated as CASSQGGAADEQYF. The chain recombines TRBV4-2 with TRBJ2-7; D is perhaps TRBD2 (5 bases). Trimming stripped 1 base from V and 5 bases from J, with 12 bases between. The V gene's germline CDR1 is LGHNA and CDR2 YNFKEQ. The CDR3 is made up of 14 amino acids.

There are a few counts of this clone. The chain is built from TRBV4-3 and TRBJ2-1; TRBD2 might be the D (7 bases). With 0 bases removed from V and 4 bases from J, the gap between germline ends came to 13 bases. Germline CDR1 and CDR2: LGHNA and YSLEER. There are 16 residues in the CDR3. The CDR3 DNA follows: TGCGCCAGCAGCCAAGAGACGGGGGGACATTACAATGAGCAGTTCTTC. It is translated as CASSQETGGHYNEQFF.

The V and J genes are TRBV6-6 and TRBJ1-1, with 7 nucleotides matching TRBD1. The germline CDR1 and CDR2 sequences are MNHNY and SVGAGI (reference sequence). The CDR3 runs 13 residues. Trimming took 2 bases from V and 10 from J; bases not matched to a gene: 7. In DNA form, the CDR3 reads TGTGCCAGCAGTTACCTCGGGACAGTAGGAGCTTTCTTT. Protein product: CASSYLGTVGAFF.

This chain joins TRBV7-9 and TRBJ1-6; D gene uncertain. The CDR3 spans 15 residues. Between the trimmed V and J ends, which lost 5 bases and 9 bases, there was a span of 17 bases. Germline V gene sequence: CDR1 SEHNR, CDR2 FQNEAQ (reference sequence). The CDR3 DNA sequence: TGTGCCAGCAGCCCCTCCACGCGGCAGACTTCACCCCTCCACTTT. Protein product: CASSPSTRQTSPLHF.

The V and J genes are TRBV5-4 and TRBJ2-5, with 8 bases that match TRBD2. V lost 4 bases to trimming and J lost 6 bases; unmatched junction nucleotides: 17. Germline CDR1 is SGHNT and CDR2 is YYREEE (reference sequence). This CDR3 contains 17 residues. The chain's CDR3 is CASSPNQAGGFGKTQYF. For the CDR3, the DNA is TGTGCCAGCAGCCCCAATCAGGCGGGAGGTTTTGGGAAGACCCAGTACTTC.

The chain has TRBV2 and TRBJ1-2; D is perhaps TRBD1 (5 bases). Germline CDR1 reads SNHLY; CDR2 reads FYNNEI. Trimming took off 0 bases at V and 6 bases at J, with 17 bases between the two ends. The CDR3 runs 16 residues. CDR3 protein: CASSEALEGTPHGYTF. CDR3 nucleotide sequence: TGTGCCAGCAGTGAAGCGCTAGAGGGGACTCCGCATGGCTACACCTTC.

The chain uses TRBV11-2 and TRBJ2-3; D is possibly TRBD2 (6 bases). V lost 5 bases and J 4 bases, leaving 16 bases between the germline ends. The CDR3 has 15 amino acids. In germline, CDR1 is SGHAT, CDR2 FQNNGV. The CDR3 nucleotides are TGTGCCAGCAGCAAAGGGGACTTTTCCTCAGATACGCAGTATTTT. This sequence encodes CASSKGDFSSDTQYF.